This entry is about one TCR beta chain. Its antigen is unknown. While the first cohort had around 700 subjects, the donors belonged to the separate validation cohort of roughly 120 subjects. This entry comes from a study of cytomegalovirus exposure and HLA in healthy donors. Study in general: A later analysis reported the 120 or so validation repertoires used the same platform as the 500 to 800 first-cohort repertoires.

Overall study results and limits: Some TCR beta chains (around 180 of them) were listed as cytomegalovirus-associated. Most TCR sequences proved rare, with some public TCRs found in many donors.

Some clones are missing from TCRdb's copy, which holds only in-frame ones; the method was immunoSEQ multiplex PCR. The table includes 140,000 to 150,000 clones, approximately 94% detected once. The V gene's germline CDR1 is SNHLY and CDR2 FYNNEI. J lost 2 bases, V lost 5 bases, and 9 bases had no gene match. This CDR3 has 15 amino acids. Specimen: PBMCs. The TCR was taken from a young man in good health and CMV-seropositive. The chain employs TRBV2 and TRBJ2-7; 7 bases match TRBD1. The CDR3 DNA is TGTGCCAGCAGTTATACAGGGGACAACGCCTACGAGCAGTACTTC. Protein sequence: CASSYTGDNAYEQYF.